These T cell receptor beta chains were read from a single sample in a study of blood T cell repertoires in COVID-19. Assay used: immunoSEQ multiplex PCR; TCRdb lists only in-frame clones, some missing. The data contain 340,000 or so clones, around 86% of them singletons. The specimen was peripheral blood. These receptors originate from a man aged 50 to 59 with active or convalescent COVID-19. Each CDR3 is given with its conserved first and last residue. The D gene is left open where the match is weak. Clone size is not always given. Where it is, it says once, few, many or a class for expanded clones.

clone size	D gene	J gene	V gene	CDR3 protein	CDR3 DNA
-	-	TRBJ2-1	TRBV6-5	CASSYGGASSYNEQFF	TGTGCCAGCAGTTACGGGGGGGCGAGCTCCTACAATGAGCAGTTCTTC
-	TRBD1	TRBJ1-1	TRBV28	CASSPGDRYTEAFF	TGTGCCAGCAGTCCCGGGGACAGATACACTGAAGCTTTCTTT
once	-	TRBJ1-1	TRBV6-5	CASSYSWTEPEAFF	TGTGCCAGCAGTTACTCCTGGACAGAACCTGAAGCTTTCTTT
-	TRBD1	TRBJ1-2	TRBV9	CASSVTLTGTGNGYTF	TGTGCCAGCAGTGTTACCCTGACCGGGACAGGGAACGGCTACACCTTC
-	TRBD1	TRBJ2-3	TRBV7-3	CASSLNGQGAGTDTQYF	TGTGCCAGCAGCTTAAATGGACAGGGGGCGGGCACAGATACGCAGTATTTT
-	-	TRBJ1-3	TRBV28	CASSLTEAGNTIYF	TGTGCCAGCAGTTTAACAGAAGCTGGAAACACCATATATTTT
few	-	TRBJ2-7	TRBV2	CASSQDGTYEQYF	TGTGCCAGCAGTCAGGACGGGACCTACGAGCAGTACTTC
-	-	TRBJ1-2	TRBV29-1	CSVGRDMYYGYTF	TGCAGCGTTGGCCGGGACATGTACTATGGCTACACCTTC
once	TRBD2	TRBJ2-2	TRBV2	CASSEGTNRQELFF	TGTGCCAGCAGTGAGGGGACTAATCGCCAGGAGCTGTTTTTT
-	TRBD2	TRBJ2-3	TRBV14	CASSQGKRGGRADTQYF	TGTGCCAGCAGCCAGGGGAAGCGGGGGGGCCGCGCAGATACGCAGTATTTT
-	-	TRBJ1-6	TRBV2	CASSERRPDNSPLHF	TGTGCCAGCAGTGAACGCAGGCCTGATAATTCACCCCTCCACTTT
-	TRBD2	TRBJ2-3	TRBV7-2	CASSSGLARSDTQYF	TGTGCCAGCAGCTCAGGACTAGCCAGATCAGATACGCAGTATTTT
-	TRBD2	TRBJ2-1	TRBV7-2	CASSLATSGGDSNEQFF	TGTGCCAGCAGCTTAGCTACTAGCGGGGGGGATTCCAATGAGCAGTTCTTC
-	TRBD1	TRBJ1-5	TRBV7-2	CASSPLGQGVGQPQHF	TGTGCCAGCAGCCCCCTTGGACAGGGTGTTGGTCAGCCCCAGCATTTT
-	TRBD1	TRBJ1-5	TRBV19	CASSPRTGVVFLQPQHF	TGTGCCAGTAGTCCCAGGACAGGGGTAGTTTTTTTGCAGCCCCAGCATTTT
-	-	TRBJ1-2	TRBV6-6	CASRLLPGFDYGYTF	TGTGCCAGCAGGCTACTCCCAGGGTTCGACTATGGCTACACCTTC
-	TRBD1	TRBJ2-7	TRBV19	CASYPTTGSYEQYF	TGTGCCAGCTACCCAACGACAGGGTCCTACGAGCAGTACTTC
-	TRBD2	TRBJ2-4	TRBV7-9	CASSLGPSGEKNIQYF	TGTGCCAGCAGCTTAGGGCCTAGCGGGGAAAAAAACATTCAGTACTTC
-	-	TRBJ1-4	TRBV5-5	CASSLQGRNEKLFF	TGTGCCAGCAGCTTACAGGGTAGGAATGAAAAACTGTTTTTT
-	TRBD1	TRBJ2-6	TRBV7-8	CASVRTGTSGANVLTF	TGTGCCAGCGTGAGGACAGGAACCTCTGGGGCCAACGTCCTGACTTTC
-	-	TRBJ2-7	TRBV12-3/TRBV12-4	CASSPGVRYEQYF	TGTGCCAGCAGCCCAGGGGTTCGGTACGAGCAGTACTTC
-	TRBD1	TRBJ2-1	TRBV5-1	CASSLKTGFYNEQFF	TGCGCCAGCAGCTTAAAGACAGGGTTCTACAATGAGCAGTTCTTC
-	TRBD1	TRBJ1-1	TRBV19	CASSAHRGRGSTEAFF	TGTGCCAGTAGCGCACACAGGGGGCGAGGGAGCACTGAAGCTTTCTTT
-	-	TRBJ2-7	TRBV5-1	CATSDGSYEQYF	TGCGCCACCTCTGACGGGAGCTACGAGCAGTACTTC
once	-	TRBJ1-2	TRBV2	CASSDLGGDYGYTF	TGTGCCAGCAGTGATCTGGGGGGGGACTATGGCTACACCTTC
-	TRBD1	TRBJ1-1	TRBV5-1	CASSPGQVYDTEAFF	TGCGCCAGCAGCCCAGGACAGGTTTACGACACTGAAGCTTTCTTT
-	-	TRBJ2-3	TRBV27	CASSFSGGVDTQYF	TGTGCCAGCAGTTTTTCCGGAGGCGTAGATACGCAGTATTTT
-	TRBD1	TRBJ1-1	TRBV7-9	CASSLGQASLEAFF	TGTGCCAGCAGCTTGGGACAGGCGTCTCTTGAAGCTTTCTTT
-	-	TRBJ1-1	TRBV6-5	CASTYDSEAFF	TGTGCCAGTACATACGACAGTGAAGCTTTCTTT
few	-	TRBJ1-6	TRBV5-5	CASSPRSGTTSSYNSPLHF	TGTGCCAGCAGCCCTCGATCCGGGACAACGAGCTCCTATAATTCACCCCTCCACTTT
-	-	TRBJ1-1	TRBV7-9	CASSWRTQAGAFF	TGTGCCAGCAGCTGGAGGACACAGGCGGGGGCTTTCTTT
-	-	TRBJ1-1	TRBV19	CASSSQGNTEAFF	TGTGCCAGTAGTTCCCAGGGAAACACTGAAGCTTTCTTT
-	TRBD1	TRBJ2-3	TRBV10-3	CAISEAKGARTDTQYF	TGTGCCATCAGTGAGGCCAAGGGGGCTCGAACAGATACGCAGTATTTT
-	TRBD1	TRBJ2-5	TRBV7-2	CASSSGQGSETQYF	TGTGCCAGCAGCTCGGGACAGGGGTCGGAGACCCAGTACTTC
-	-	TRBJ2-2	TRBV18	CASSPRTSNTGELFF	TGTGCCAGCTCGCCTAGGACTTCCAACACCGGGGAGCTGTTTTTT
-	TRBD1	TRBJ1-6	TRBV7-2	CASSLAGQTYSPLHF	TGTGCCAGCAGCTTAGCGGGACAGACGTATTCACCCCTCCACTTT
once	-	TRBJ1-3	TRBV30	CAWNLYSTFTNTIYF	TGTGCCTGGAATTTATATTCCACTTTTACAAACACCATATATTTT
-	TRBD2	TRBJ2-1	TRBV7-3	CASSLTQGTSYNEQFF	TGTGCCAGCAGCTTAACACAAGGGACTAGCTACAATGAGCAGTTCTTC
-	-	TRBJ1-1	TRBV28	CASSFFFNTEAFF	TGTGCCAGCAGTTTCTTTTTTAACACTGAAGCTTTCTTT
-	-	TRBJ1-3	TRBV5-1	CASSPGQSSGNTIYF	TGCGCCAGCAGCCCAGGACAGAGCTCTGGAAACACCATATATTTT
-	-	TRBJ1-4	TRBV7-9	CASSPTPEGTNEKLFF	TGTGCCAGCAGCCCCACCCCGGAGGGAACTAATGAAAAACTGTTTTTT
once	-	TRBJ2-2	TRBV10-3	CAIQGVTGELFF	TGTGCCATCCAGGGTGTCACCGGGGAGCTGTTTTTT
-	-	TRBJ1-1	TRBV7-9	CASSYLQSEAFF	TGTGCCAGCAGCTACCTACAGAGTGAGGCTTTCTTT